This record covers a single T cell receptor beta chain. Its specificity is not known. The PCR employed 60 Vbeta primers together with 13 Jbeta primers. Libraries were prepared by immunoSEQ multiplex PCR; TCRdb keeps only in-frame clonotypes and omits some of them. Found here are 150,000 to 200,000 clones, approximately 77% of them singletons; the top ten hold roughly 3.1%. This sample is drawn from a study of cytomegalovirus exposure and HLA in healthy donors. Trimming removed 0 bases at V and 7 bases at J, with 9 bases between. Germline V CDR1 and CDR2: SGHAT, FQNNGV. This CDR3 has 13 amino acids. Findings of the study overall: A list of approximately 150 TCR beta chains associated with cytomegalovirus was given.

The clonotype comes from a man aged 35-49 years in good health and CMV-seropositive. This sequence joins TRBV11-2 and TRBJ2-5; no definite D call. Material: PBMCs. The CDR3 spells CASSLDQDGTQYF. CDR3 sequence (DNA): TGTGCCAGCAGCTTAGATCAGGATGGGACCCAGTACTTC.